These 13 T cell receptor beta chains share one sample of origin, sequenced in a study of cytomegalovirus exposure and HLA in healthy donors. Data came from immunoSEQ multiplex PCR; TCRdb stores just in-frame clones and leaves some out. The table shows under 140,000 clones, with roughly 90% occurring only once. Sample: PBMCs. The source is a woman aged 18-30 years in good health and CMV-seronegative.

The V and J genes are TRBV10-2 and TRBJ2-7; weak D call: TRBD2 (5 bases). The germline V gene encodes CDR1 WSHSY and CDR2 SAAADI. The CDR3 spans 14 residues. The DNA for the CDR3 is TGCGACCAGCAGTTGTGCCGGTGGAGGAAGGAGCAGTACTTC. Its protein is CDQQLCRWRKEQYF.

V gene TRBV7-2 combines with J gene TRBJ2-1; possible D gene TRBD2, 6 bases. The CDR3 has 14 amino acids. V was clipped by 1 base and J by 6 bases, with 10 bases between them. The V gene's germline CDR1 is SGHTA and CDR2 FQGNSA. The CDR3 spells CASSLGGSGNEQFF. Written as DNA, the CDR3 is TGTGCCAGCAGCTTAGGGGGTAGCGGCAATGAGCAGTTCTTC.

This clone was detected once. The chain recombines TRBV5-1 with TRBJ2-2, with 8 bases lining up with TRBD1. This CDR3 comprises 16 residues. Germline-derived CDR1 and CDR2 are SGHRS and YFSETQ. After removal of 6 bases from V and 5 bases from J, the junction contained 12 bases not matched to a gene. The CDR3 region has the DNA TGCGCCAGCACCCAGGTGACAGGGGCGAGTACCGGGGAGCTGTTTTTT. Translation gives CASTQVTGASTGELFF.

In its sample, this clone was seen a few times. The chain links TRBV7-9 to TRBJ2-1, with 10 bases that match TRBD1. The CDR3 covers 12 residues. The J segment lost 13 bases and the V segment lost 5 bases, leaving 5 bases of the junction unmatched. Germline V gene sequence: CDR1 SEHNR, CDR2 FQNEAQ (reference sequence). This chain's CDR3 is CASSRGQGEQFF. CDR3 DNA sequence: TGTGCCAGCAGCCGAGGACAGGGGGAACAGTTCTTC.

The chain uses TRBV10-3 and TRBJ1-5; tentative D call: TRBD1 (6 bases). Germline CDR1 ENHRY, CDR2 SYGVKD. The length of the CDR3 is 12 residues. The ends were cut back, 8 bases at V and 4 bases at J, with 9 bases in the middle. CDR3 sequence reads: CAIGQKNQPQHF. CDR3 sequence (DNA): TGTGCCATCGGACAGAAGAATCAGCCCCAGCATTTT.

The chain uses TRBV6-6 and TRBJ1-1; the match to TRBD1 covers 7 bases. Germline loops: CDR1 MNHNY, CDR2 SVGAGI (reference sequence). J was trimmed by 4 bases and V by 0 bases; bases with no gene match: 5. This CDR3 has 15 amino acids. The CDR3 spells CASSYSPGQATEAFF. In DNA form, the CDR3 reads TGTGCCAGCAGTTACTCTCCAGGACAGGCCACTGAAGCTTTCTTT.

This clone was seen only once. The rearrangement uses TRBV5-1 and TRBJ2-7; D might be TRBD1 (6 bases). V lost 4 bases to trimming and J lost 3 bases, with 11 bases between them. Germline V gives CDR1 SGHRS, CDR2 YFSETQ. The CDR3 sequence is 13 residues long. CDR3 DNA sequence: TGCGCCAGCAGCGGGACAACCTACTACGAGCAGTACTTC. Its protein product is CASSGTTYYEQYF.

This chain joins TRBV4-3 and TRBJ2-2, with 10 bases identical to TRBD2. Trimming removed 1 base from V and 7 bases from J; junction bases left unmatched: 9. Germline CDR1 is LGHNA and CDR2 is YSLEER. The CDR3 runs 17 residues. The CDR3 loop is CASSQAHSGGLIGELFF. In nucleotides, the CDR3 is TGCGCCAGCAGCCAAGCCCATAGCGGGGGGCTAATCGGGGAGCTGTTTTTT.

This clone was seen once. The chain joins TRBV29-1 to TRBJ1-4; a possible D gene is TRBD1 (6 bases). V dropped 4 bases and J dropped 0 bases, with 12 bases sitting between them. Germline CDR1 reads SQVTM; CDR2 reads ANQGSEA. This CDR3 contains 15 residues. The CDR3 DNA reads as TGCAGCGTTGGCAGGGGATGGGCAACTAATGAAAAACTGTTTTTT. This codes for CSVGRGWATNEKLFF.

This chain connects TRBV4-2 to TRBJ2-3; TRBD2 aligns across 12 bases. Germline V gene lookup returns CDR1 LGHNA and CDR2 YNFKEQ. The V gene end was trimmed by 0 bases and the J gene end by 2 bases; junction bases not matched to a gene: 6. The CDR3 is made up of 18 amino acids. The DNA of the CDR3 is TGTGCCAGCAGCCAAGATCTAGCGGGAGGGGGAAACACAGATACGCAGTATTTT. Protein: CASSQDLAGGGNTDTQYF.

The chain couples TRBV11-1 to TRBJ2-7; 9 bases are shared with TRBD1. The germline V gene encodes CDR1 SGHAT and CDR2 FQDESV (reference sequence). With V trimmed by 6 bases and J by 5 bases, 11 bases remained unmatched. CDR3 size: 15 residues. The CDR3 reads CASRRRDRATHEQYF. The CDR3 coding sequence is TGTGCCAGCAGACGGAGGGACAGGGCAACGCACGAGCAGTACTTC.

This chain joins TRBV7-9 and TRBJ1-1; D is undetermined. The CDR3 is made up of 11 amino acids. Per germline, CDR1 SEHNR and CDR2 FQNEAQ (reference sequence). V lost 4 bases and J lost 10, with 10 bases in between. The CDR3 spells CASSSGGRAFF. The CDR3 DNA is TGTGCCAGCAGCTCGGGTGGGAGAGCTTTCTTT.

The rearrangement links TRBV9 to TRBJ1-6; 7 positions agree with TRBD1. The CDR3 consists of 15 residues. Germline values: CDR1 SGDLS, CDR2 YYNGEE. The V gene end was trimmed by 0 bases and the J gene end by 6 bases; junction bases not matched to a gene: 3. DNA of the CDR3: TGTGCCAGCAGCGTAGAGGGACAGCCTAATTCACCCCTCCACTTT. It translates to CASSVEGQPNSPLHF.